Below, 8 T cell receptor beta chains from the same sample are listed, as sequenced in a study of shared clonotypes between healthy human individuals. Libraries were prepared by immunoSEQ multiplex PCR; TCRdb keeps only in-frame clonotypes and omits some of them. Here the sample spans millions of clones, over 90% being singletons. Sequencing was performed on naive CD4+ T cells from PBMCs. Subset in this sample: CD45RA+ positively selected. The receptors were sampled from a man between 18 and 29 years old in good health. Some clones in this sample may be carry-over from other donors' samples.

J is TRBJ2-1 and V is TRBV2, with 7 bases aligning to TRBD1. J gave up 8 bases and V 1 base, and 14 bases lay outside the gene matches. The CDR3 extends over 17 amino acids. CDR1 is SNHLY and CDR2 is FYNNEI in the germline V gene. The CDR3: CASSEGDSLGSGDEQFF. In nucleotides, the CDR3 is TGTGCCAGCAGTGAAGGGGACAGTCTTGGGTCTGGGGATGAGCAGTTCTTC.

The V and J genes are TRBV11-2 and TRBJ1-1; 7 nucleotides match TRBD1. CDR3 length: 14 residues. Germline V lookup: CDR1 SGHAT, CDR2 FQNNGV. Unmatched junction bases numbered 3, after V lost 4 bases and J lost 1 base. The CDR3 DNA reads as TGTGCCAGCAGCTCACAGGGGCCGAACACTGAAGCTTTCTTT. Its protein is CASSSQGPNTEAFF.

This sequence joins TRBV6-6 and TRBJ1-1, with 7 bases that match TRBD1. The CDR3 totals 11 residues. In germline, CDR1 is MNHNY, CDR2 SVGAGI (reference sequence). With V trimmed by 6 bases and J by 11 bases, 6 bases remained unmatched. The CDR3 region is CASRQTGMAFF. The CDR3 DNA follows: TGTGCCAGCAGGCAGACAGGGATGGCTTTCTTT.

The chain couples TRBV7-9 to TRBJ2-7; TRBD1 matches 7 bases. Germline loops: CDR1 SEHNR, CDR2 FQNEAQ (reference sequence). This CDR3 is built from 15 residues. Unmatched junction bases numbered 14, after V lost 5 bases and J lost 7 bases. The DNA of the CDR3 is TGTGCCAGCAGCACACGACAGGGCACGGAAGGGGAGCAGTACTTC. Translated: CASSTRQGTEGEQYF.

Comments on this clone: Different DNA sequences within this sample yield the same CDR3. CDR3 DNA sequence: TGTGCCAGCAGCTTAACGGGATCCTCCACAGATACGCAGTATTTT. Its translation is CASSLTGSSTDTQYF. The chain carries TRBV7-3 and TRBJ2-3, with D unresolved. Trimming took off 0 bases at V and 2 bases at J, with 9 bases between the two ends. Germline V gives CDR1 SGHTA, CDR2 FQGTGA. The CDR3 covers 15 residues.

The rearrangement links TRBV11-3 to TRBJ2-3, with D hard to call. Germline lookup yields CDR1 SGHNT and CDR2 YENEEA. The CDR3 sequence is 15 residues long. Trimming pared 0 bases from V and 2 bases from J, leaving 9 bases between. The CDR3 sequence is CASSLEAGPTDTQYF. The CDR3 DNA reads as TGTGCCAGCAGCTTAGAGGCAGGACCCACAGATACGCAGTATTTT. Based on the CDR3 plus reference TRBV11-3 and TRBJ2-3, the full variable domain is EAGVVQSPRYKIIEKKQPVAFWCNPISGHNTLYWYLQNLGQGPELLIRYENEEAVDDSQLPKDRFSAERLKGVDSTLKIQPAELGDSAVYLCASSLEAGPTDTQYFGPGTRLTVL.

V usage is TRBV28 and J usage is TRBJ1-1, with TRBD1 matching 8 bases. Unmatched junction bases numbered 8, after V lost 8 bases and J lost 3 bases. In germline, CDR1 is MDHEN, CDR2 SYDVKM. The CDR3 is made up of 14 amino acids. CDR3 protein: CASGQGARHTEAFF. The CDR3, as DNA: TGTGCCAGCGGCCAGGGGGCGCGCCACACTGAAGCTTTCTTT. Combining the CDR3 with reference TRBV28 and TRBJ1-1 gives the whole variable domain DVKVTQSSRYLVKRTGEKVFLECVQDMDHENMFWYRQDPGLGLRLIYFSYDVKMKEKGDIPEGYSVSREKKERFSLILESASTNQTSMYLCASGQGARHTEAFFGQGTRLTVV.

As concerns this clone: Different DNA sequences within this sample yield the same CDR3. The CDR3 loop reads CASSQDSTDTQYF. The DNA for the CDR3 is TGCGCCAGCAGTCAGGACAGCACAGATACGCAGTATTTT. The chain has TRBV23-1 and TRBJ2-3; D not resolved. TRBV23-1 is sorted into the ORF group, with uncertain function. Trimming stripped 3 bases from V and 0 bases from J, with 4 bases between. This CDR3 region has 13 residues.